This entry features one T cell receptor (beta chain) sequence. Its antigen is not known. The record originates from a study of cytomegalovirus exposure and HLA in healthy donors. Findings of the study overall: It was assumed in the presence/absence analyses that sequencing depth was roughly uniform across donors.

Germline V CDR1 and CDR2: SGDLS, YYNGEE. The length of the CDR3 is 12 residues. V shed 5 bases and J shed 6 bases, with 9 bases lying between them. PCR amplification relied on 60 Vbeta primers (plus 13 Jbeta primers). Libraries were prepared by immunoSEQ multiplex PCR; TCRdb keeps only in-frame clonotypes and omits some of them. Here the sample spans 150,000 to 200,000 clones, just under 80% being singletons. The V and J genes are TRBV9 and TRBJ2-1; D is possibly TRBD1 (5 bases). Material for sequencing was PBMCs. This receptor was identified in a woman in her twenties or thirties in good health and CMV-seronegative. CDR3 loop: CASSDDSNEQFF. CDR3 DNA: TGTGCCAGCAGTGACGACAGCAATGAGCAGTTCTTC.